This is a list of T cell receptor beta chains from one sample in a study of tumor and adjacent non-tumor tissue in lung cancer. One entry per CDR3 protein, called by TCRdb with MiXCR from the multiplex PCR reads. There are about 86,000 distinct CDR3 sequences in the sample; around 80% occur only once, and 21% lies in the top ten. Sequencing was done on a sample of distant non-tumor lung tissue. The receptors shown here come from a woman between 45 and 60 years old with non-small cell lung cancer. Both conserved end residues are part of each CDR3. The D gene is left open where the match is weak. Clone size appears in some rows only: once, few, many, or a class for an expanded clone.

TRBJ2-1,.,TRBV5-1,TRBD1,CANSLTGGKDNEHFF,TGCGCCAACAGCTTAACAGGGGGGAAGGACAATGAGCACTTCTTC
TRBJ2-7,.,TRBV29-1,TRBD1,CSVSGQGAYEQYF,TGTAGCGTATCGGGACAGGGGGCGTATGAGCAGTACTTC
TRBJ1-2,.,TRBV6-1,TRBD1,CTSNRRTGEYGYTF,TGTACCAGCAATCGCCGAACAGGGGAATATGGCTACACTTTC
TRBJ2-3,.,TRBV20-1,.,CSARTFVGGPSNTHYF,TGCAGTGCTAGAACTTTTGTGGGAGGCCCCTCGAATACGCACTATTTT
TRBJ2-2,medium-sized,TRBV11-2,.,CASSLEGSPATGELFF,TGTGCCAGCAGCTTAGAAGGGTCTCCGGCAACCGGGGAGCTGTTTTTT
TRBJ2-7,once,TRBV11-2,TRBD2,CASSLEACGRAEQYF,TGTGCAAGCAGCTTAGAGGCTTGCGGGAGGGCTGAGCAGTACTTC
TRBJ1-6,.,TRBV2,.,CASTGTVSSYNSPLHF,TGTGCCAGCACCGGGACGGTGAGCTCCTATAATTCACCCCTCCACTTT
TRBJ2-7,many,TRBV28,.,CASTRFEEQYF,TGTGCCAGCACCCGATTCGAAGAGCAGTACTTC
TRBJ2-7,.,TRBV10-3,TRBD1,CAISTGQFYEQYF,TGTGCCATCTCCACGGGACAGTTTTATGAGCAGTACTTC
TRBJ2-7,.,TRBV6-5,TRBD2,CTSSRTSGRSYEQYF,TGTACTAGCAGTCGGACTAGCGGGCGATCCTACGAGCAGTACTTC
TRBJ2-6,.,TRBV10-3,.,CAISETDGNSGANVLTF,TGTGCCATCAGTGAGACGGACGGTAACTCAGGGGCCAACGTCCTGACTTTC
TRBJ1-5,many,TRBV30,.,CAWSVRDKNQPQHF,TGTGCCTGGAGTGTTAGGGACAAAAATCAGCCCCAGCATTTT
TRBJ1-2,.,TRBV6-5,.,CASSNRARNYDYTF,TGTGCCAGCAGTAACCGAGCCAGAAACTATGACTACACCTTC
TRBJ2-4,once,TRBV28,.,CASSPIPRELAKNIHYF,TGTGCCAGCAGTCCGATCCCCCGGGAATTAGCCAAAAACATTCATTACTTC
TRBJ1-3,.,TRBV11-3,.,CASSFSGPRGNTIYF,TGTGCCAGCAGCTTTTCCGGACCGAGGGGGAACACCATATATTTT
TRBJ2-7,.,TRBV6-5,.,CASSYVSASTAYEQCF,TGTGCCAGCAGTTACGTCTCAGCTTCGACTGCCTACGAGCAGTGCTTC
TRBJ2-1,.,TRBV7-9,.,CASSGQKVDEQSF,TGTGCCAGCAGCGGTCAGAAGGTCGATGAGCAGTCCTTC
TRBJ2-5,once,TRBV6-5,.,CASSITSRGGMETQYF,TGTGCCAGTAGTATAACCTCGCGGGGTGGCATGGAGACCCAGTACTTC
TRBJ1-5,.,TRBV6-2/TRBV6-3,TRBD1,CASKWGQGCNQPQHF,TGTGCCAGCAAGTGGGGACAGGGCTGCAATCAGCCCCAGCATTTT
TRBJ1-2,.,TRBV6-6,TRBD1,CVSGGGSVNYGYTF,TGTGTCAGCGGAGGGGGCTCAGTTAACTATGGCTACACCTTC
TRBJ1-4,few,TRBV7-8,.,CASSLGGGGSVEKLFF,TGTGCCAGCAGCTTAGGCGGCGGGGGCTCGGTTGAAAAACTGTTTTTT
TRBJ2-1,once,TRBV29-1,TRBD2,CSPGLAGGTGDNEQFF,TGCAGTCCAGGACTAGCGGGAGGAACAGGGGACAATGAGCAATTCTTC
TRBJ1-1,.,TRBV6-5,.,CVSSKVGKTFF,TGTGTCAGCAGCAAGGTGGGGAAAACATTCTTT
TRBJ2-7,.,TRBV7-9,.,CANTGTLSGEQYF,TGTGCCAACACCGGGACCCTCTCTGGCGAGCAATACTTC
TRBJ2-5,many,TRBV20-1,.,CSASTWGETQYF,TGCAGTGCTAGTACCTGGGGTGAGACCCAGTACTTC
TRBJ2-5,many,TRBV5-1,.,CASRAGETQYF,TGCGCCAGCCGAGCAGGGGAGACCCAGTACTTC
TRBJ2-7,.,TRBV29-1,TRBD2,CSVSSGIFSEQYF,TGCAGCGTCTCTAGCGGGATCTTTTCCGAGCAGTATTTC
TRBJ2-7,few,TRBV15,.,CATSSTRARSYEQYF,TGTGCCACCAGCAGTACGCGGGCCAGATCCTACGAGCAGTACTTC
TRBJ2-3,medium-sized,TRBV29-1,.,CSVGWLEYTDTQYF,TGCAGCGTTGGATGGCTGGAATACACAGATACGCAGTATTTT
TRBJ2-1,.,TRBV29-1,TRBD2,CSVEDGEGWSSYSEQFF,TGCAGTGTTGAAGATGGGGAGGGGTGGAGCTCCTACAGTGAGCAGTTCTTC
TRBJ2-1,.,TRBV11-1,.,CASSPTGDEQFF,TGTGCCAGCAGCCCGACGGGCGATGAGCAGTTCTTC
TRBJ2-1,.,TRBV6-5,.,CSSSPGQYNEQFF,TGTTCCAGCAGTCCAGGACAGTACAATGAGCAGTTCTTC
TRBJ2-1,.,TRBV11-2,.,CVISLEPGHGFTEQFF,TGTGTCATCAGCTTGGAACCGGGACATGGATTTACTGAGCAGTTCTTC
TRBJ2-1,many,TRBV7-9,.,CASSLITSNEQFF,TGTGCCAGCAGCTTAATAACTTCCAATGAGCAGTTCTTC
TRBJ2-1,few,TRBV30,TRBD2,CAWRRLAFEQFF,TGTGCCTGGAGGAGACTAGCGTTTGAGCAGTTCTTC
TRBJ2-1,few,TRBV29-1,TRBD2,CSVKLSGSSYNEQFF,TGCAGCGTTAAATTAAGCGGGAGTTCATACAATGAGCAGTTCTTC
TRBJ2-1,.,TRBV12-3/TRBV12-4,.,CACGSCRIVMDSSYNEQFF,TGTGCCTGCGGTTCCTGTAGGATCGTGATGGATAGCTCCTACAATGAGCAGTTCTTC
TRBJ2-7,many,TRBV4-2,.,CASSGDSGNAYEQYF,TGTGCCAGCAGCGGGGACTCCGGTAACGCCTACGAGCAGTACTTC
TRBJ2-1,.,TRBV4-1,.,CASSQDGIRRFFRYNEQFF,TGCGCCAGCAGCCAAGACGGGATTAGAAGGTTTTTCAGGTACAATGAGCAGTTCTTT
TRBJ2-7,.,TRBV12-3/TRBV12-4,.,CASSTRQEGFYEQYF,TGTGCCAGCAGTACCCGACAGGAGGGGTTCTACGAGCAGTACTTT
TRBJ1-1,few,TRBV6-2/TRBV6-3,.,CASTSAGGFKNTEASF,TGTGCCAGCACCTCTGCAGGCGGATTCAAGAACACTGAAGCTTCCTTT
TRBJ2-7,many,TRBV5-6,.,CASSLIASYEQYF,TGTGCCAGCAGCTTGATAGCTTCCTACGAGCAGTACTTC
TRBJ2-2,.,TRBV6-5,TRBD2,CASRREGIYTRELFF,TGTGCCAGCAGGCGGGAGGGCATTTACACCAGGGAGCTGTTTTTT